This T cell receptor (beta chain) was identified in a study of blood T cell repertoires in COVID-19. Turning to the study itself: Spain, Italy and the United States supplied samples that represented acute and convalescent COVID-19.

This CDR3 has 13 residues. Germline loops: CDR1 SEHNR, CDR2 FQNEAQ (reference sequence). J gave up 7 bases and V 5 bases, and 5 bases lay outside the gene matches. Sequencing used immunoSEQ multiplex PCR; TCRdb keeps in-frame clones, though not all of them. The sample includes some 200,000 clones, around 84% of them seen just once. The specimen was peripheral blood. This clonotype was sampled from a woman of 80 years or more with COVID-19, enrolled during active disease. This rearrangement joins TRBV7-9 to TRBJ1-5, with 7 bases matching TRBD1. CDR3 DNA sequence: TGTGCCAGCAGCCCGACAGGGAACCAGCCCCAGCATTTT. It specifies CASSPTGNQPQHF.